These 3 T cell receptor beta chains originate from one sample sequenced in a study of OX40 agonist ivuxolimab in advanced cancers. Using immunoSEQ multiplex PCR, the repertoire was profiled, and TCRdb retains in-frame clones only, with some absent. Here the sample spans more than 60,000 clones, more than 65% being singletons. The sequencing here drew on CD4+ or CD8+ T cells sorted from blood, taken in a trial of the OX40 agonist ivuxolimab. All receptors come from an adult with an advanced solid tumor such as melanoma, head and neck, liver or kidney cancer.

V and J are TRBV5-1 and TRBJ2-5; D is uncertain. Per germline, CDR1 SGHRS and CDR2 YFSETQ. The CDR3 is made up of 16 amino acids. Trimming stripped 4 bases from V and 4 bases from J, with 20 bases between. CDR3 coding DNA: TGCGCCAGCAGCCTCAGCGAACAAGTGAAGGGAGAGACCCAGTACTTC. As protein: CASSLSEQVKGETQYF.

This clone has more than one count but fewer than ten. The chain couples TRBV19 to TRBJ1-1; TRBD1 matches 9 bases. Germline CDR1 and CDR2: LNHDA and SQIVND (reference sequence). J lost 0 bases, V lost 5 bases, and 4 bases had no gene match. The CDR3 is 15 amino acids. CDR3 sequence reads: CASSPQGALNTEAFF. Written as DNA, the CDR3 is TGTGCCAGTAGTCCACAGGGGGCCTTGAACACTGAAGCTTTCTTT.

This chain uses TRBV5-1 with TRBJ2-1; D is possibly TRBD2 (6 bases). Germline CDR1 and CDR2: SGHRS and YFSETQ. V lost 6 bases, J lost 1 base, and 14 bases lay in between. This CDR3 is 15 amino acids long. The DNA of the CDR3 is TGCGCCAGCATGCCCGGGACTCAATCCTACAATGAGCAGTTCTTC. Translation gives CASMPGTQSYNEQFF.